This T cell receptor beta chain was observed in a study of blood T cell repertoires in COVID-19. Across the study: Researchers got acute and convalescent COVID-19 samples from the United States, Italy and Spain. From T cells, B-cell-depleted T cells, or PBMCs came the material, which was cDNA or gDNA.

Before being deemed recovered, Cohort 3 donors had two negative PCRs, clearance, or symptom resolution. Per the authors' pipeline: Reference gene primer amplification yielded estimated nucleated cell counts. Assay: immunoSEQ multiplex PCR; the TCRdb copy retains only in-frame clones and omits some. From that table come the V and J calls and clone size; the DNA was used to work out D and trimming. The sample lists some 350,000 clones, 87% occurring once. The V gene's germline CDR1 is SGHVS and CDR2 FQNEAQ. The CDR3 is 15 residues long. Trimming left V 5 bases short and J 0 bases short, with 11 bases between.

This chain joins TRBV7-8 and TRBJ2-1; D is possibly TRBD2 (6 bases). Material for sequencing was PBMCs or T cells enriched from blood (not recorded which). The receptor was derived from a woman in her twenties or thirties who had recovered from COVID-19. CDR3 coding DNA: TGTGCCAGCAGCCCCGGAGCGGGCTCCTACAATGAGCAGTTCTTC. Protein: CASSPGAGSYNEQFF.